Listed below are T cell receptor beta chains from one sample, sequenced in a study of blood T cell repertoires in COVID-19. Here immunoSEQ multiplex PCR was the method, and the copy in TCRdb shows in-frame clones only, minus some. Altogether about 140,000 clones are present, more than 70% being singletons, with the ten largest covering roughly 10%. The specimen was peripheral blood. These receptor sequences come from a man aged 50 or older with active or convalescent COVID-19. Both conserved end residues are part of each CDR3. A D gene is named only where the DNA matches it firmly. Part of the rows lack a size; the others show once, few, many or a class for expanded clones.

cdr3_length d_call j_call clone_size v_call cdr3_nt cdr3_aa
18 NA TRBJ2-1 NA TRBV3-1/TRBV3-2 TGTGCCAGCAGCCAAGTATGGGGGAGCGGTTCCCGGGGGAGTGAGCAGTTCTTC CASSQVWGSGSRGSEQFF
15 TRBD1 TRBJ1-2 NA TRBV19 TGTGCCAGTAACGGCGGGGACAGGGCTGACTATGGCTACACCTTC CASNGGDRADYGYTF
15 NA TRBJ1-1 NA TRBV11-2 TGTGCCAGCAGCTTAGGTACTCCCTCGAACACTGAAGCTTTCTTT CASSLGTPSNTEAFF
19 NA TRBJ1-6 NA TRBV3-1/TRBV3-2 TGTGCCAGCAGCTCTCTTCGGGCCCGACTCCCCGGGGATTATTCACCCCTCCACTTT CASSSLRARLPGDYSPLHF
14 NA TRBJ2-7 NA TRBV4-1 TGCGCCAGCTCCTCTAGGGACACTGACTACGAGCAGTACTTC CASSSRDTDYEQYF
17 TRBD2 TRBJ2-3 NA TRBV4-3 TGCGCCAGCAGCCAAGATCTGGGACTAGCGGGAGTAGATACGCAGTATTTT CASSQDLGLAGVDTQYF
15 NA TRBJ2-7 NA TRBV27 TGTGCCAGCAGTTTGGCAGTCTCTGTCTCCTACGAGCAGTACTTC CASSLAVSVSYEQYF
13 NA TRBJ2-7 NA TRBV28 TGTGCCAGCAGTTCCGCGACGGAGGGATGGCAGTACTTC CASSSATEGWQYF
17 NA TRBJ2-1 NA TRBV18 TGTGCCAGCTCACCACCGAATCAGCGGAACTCCTACAATGAGCAGTTCTTC CASSPPNQRNSYNEQFF
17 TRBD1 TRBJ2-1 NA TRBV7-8 TGTGCCAGCAGCCTATTTGGATCGACAGGGTCTGTTCCCGAGCAGTTCTTC CASSLFGSTGSVPEQFF
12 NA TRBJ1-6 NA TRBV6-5 TGTGCCAGCAGTACAGGGAATTCACCCCTCCACTTT CASSTGNSPLHF
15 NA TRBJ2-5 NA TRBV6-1 TGTGCCAGCAGTGAAGAGACCGCAGGGGTAGGGACCCAGTACTTC CASSEETAGVGTQYF
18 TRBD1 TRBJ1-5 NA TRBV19 TGTGCCAGTACCGACCCGGACAGGGGGCTCGGGGGGAATCAGCCCCAGCATTTT CASTDPDRGLGGNQPQHF
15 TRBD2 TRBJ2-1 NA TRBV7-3 TGTGCCAGCAGCCCCGGGACTAGCGGAGACAATGAGCAGTTCTTC CASSPGTSGDNEQFF
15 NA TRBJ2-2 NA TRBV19 TGTGCCAGTAGTATAGCCAGGGGGAACACCGGGGAGCTGTTTTTT CASSIARGNTGELFF
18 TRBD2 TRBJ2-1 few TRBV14 TGTGCCAGCAGCCTGGGAGTAGCGGGGAGGCAAATAGGCAATGAGCAGTTCTTC CASSLGVAGRQIGNEQFF
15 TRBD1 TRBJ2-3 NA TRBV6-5 TGTGCCAGCAGAACACAGGGGATCCGCACAGATACGCAGTATTTT CASRTQGIRTDTQYF
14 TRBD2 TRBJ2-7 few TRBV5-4 TGTGCAGCATCCCGCGGGAGGGCCGGGGACGAGCAGTACTTC CAASRGRAGDEQYF
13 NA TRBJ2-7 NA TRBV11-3 TGTGCCAGCAGCTTAGTCGGAGGGCGCGAGCAGTACTTC CASSLVGGREQYF
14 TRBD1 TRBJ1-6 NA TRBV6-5 TGTGCCAGCAGCCGGGACAGCTATAATTCACCCCTCCACTTT CASSRDSYNSPLHF
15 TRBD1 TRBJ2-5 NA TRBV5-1 TGCGCCAGCAGCCGCGGACAGGGGGGGACGGAGACCCAGTACTTC CASSRGQGGTETQYF
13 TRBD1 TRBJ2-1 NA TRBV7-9 TGTGCCAGCAGAGCCGGGACAGGGGATGAGCAGTTCTTC CASRAGTGDEQFF
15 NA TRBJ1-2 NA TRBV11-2 TGTGCCAGCAGCTCAACCTCGGGGATCGGCTATGGCTACACCTTC CASSSTSGIGYGYTF
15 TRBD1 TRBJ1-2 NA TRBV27 TGTGCCAGCAGTACTAGGACAGGGGGCATTGGTGGCTACACCTTC CASSTRTGGIGGYTF
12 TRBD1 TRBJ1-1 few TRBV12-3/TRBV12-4 TGTGCCAGCAGTTTGGGGACAGATGAAGCTTTCTTT CASSLGTDEAFF
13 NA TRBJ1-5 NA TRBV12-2 TGTGCAAGTCGCTACCAGAGCAATCAGCCCCAGCATTTT CASRYQSNQPQHF
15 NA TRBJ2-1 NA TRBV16 TGTGCCAGCAGCCAATCGGCCCGGGAGCATAATGAGCAGTTCTTC CASSQSAREHNEQFF
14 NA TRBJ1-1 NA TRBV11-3 TGTGCCAGCAGCTTAGGTGGGCAGGCCACTGAAGCTTTCTTT CASSLGGQATEAFF
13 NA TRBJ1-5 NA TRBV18 TGTGCCAGCTCACCTCGGCTTAGCGAGCCCCAGCATTTT CASSPRLSEPQHF
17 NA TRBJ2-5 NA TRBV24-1 TGTGCCACCAGTGATCCTCGACAGGATACAGAACAAGAGACCCAGTACTTC CATSDPRQDTEQETQYF
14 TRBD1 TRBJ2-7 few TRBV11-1 TGTGCCAGCAGCCTCCTGACAGGGCCCTACGAGCAGTACTTC CASSLLTGPYEQYF
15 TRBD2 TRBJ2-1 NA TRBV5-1 TGCGCCAGCAGCGCTCGTGCTACTAGCGGAAATGAGCAGTTCTTC CASSARATSGNEQFF
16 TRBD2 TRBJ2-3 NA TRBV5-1 TGCGCCAGCAGCTTAGGACTAGCAGAGGGGGCAGATACGCAGTATTTT CASSLGLAEGADTQYF
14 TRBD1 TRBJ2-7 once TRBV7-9 TGTGCCAGCAGCTGGACAGGCTCGAACTACGAGCAGTACTTC CASSWTGSNYEQYF
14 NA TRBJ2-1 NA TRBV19 TGTGCCAGTAGTATAGTACCAACTTACAATGAGCAGTTCTTC CASSIVPTYNEQFF
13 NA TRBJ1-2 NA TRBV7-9 TGTGCCAGCAGCTTGGACATTAACTATGGCTACACCTTC CASSLDINYGYTF
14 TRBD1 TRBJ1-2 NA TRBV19 TGTGCCAGTAGTTCCCCGGACAGGCGGCATGGCTACACCTTC CASSSPDRRHGYTF
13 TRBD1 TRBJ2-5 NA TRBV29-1 TGCAGCGCCCCGGGACAGGGGGGAGAGACCCAGTACTTC CSAPGQGGETQYF
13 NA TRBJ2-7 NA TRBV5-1 TGCGCCAGCAGCGCGTCACAGGGATACGAGCAGTACTTC CASSASQGYEQYF
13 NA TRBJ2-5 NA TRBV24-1 TGTGCCACCAGTGAGGGAGAGAGGGAGACCCAGTACTTC CATSEGERETQYF
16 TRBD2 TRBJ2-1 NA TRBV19 TGTGCCAGTAGTTGGGTTCTAGCGGGAGGCGGCAATGAGCAGTTCTTC CASSWVLAGGGNEQFF
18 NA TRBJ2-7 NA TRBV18 TGTGCCAGCTCCCCAAACCGGCTGACCAGCGCGGGAAACTACGAGCAGTACTTC CASSPNRLTSAGNYEQYF
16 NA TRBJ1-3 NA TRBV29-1 TGCAGCGTTGAAGCTTACGTGGACACAGGCGGAAACACCATATATTTT CSVEAYVDTGGNTIYF
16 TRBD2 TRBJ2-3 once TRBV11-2 TGTGCCAGCAGCGCCCGACTAGCGGGAGTACCAGATACGCAGTATTTT CASSARLAGVPDTQYF
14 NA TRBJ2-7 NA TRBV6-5 TGTGCCAGCAGTTACCGGCGCAGGGGTGGCGAGCAGTACTTC CASSYRRRGGEQYF
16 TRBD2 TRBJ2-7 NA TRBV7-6 TGTGCCAGCAGCCCACGGACTAGCGGGAGTTGGTACGAGCAGTACTTC CASSPRTSGSWYEQYF
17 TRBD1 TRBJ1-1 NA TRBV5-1 TGCGCCAGCAGCCACGGAACCGACAGGGCGGGTTGGACTGAAGCTTTCTTT CASSHGTDRAGWTEAFF
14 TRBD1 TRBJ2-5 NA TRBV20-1 TGCAGTGCTAGTCCGGGACAGAAAGAAAAGACCCAGTACTTC CSASPGQKEKTQYF
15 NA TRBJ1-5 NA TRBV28 TGTGCCAGCAGTTTGGGCTTTAATAGCAATCAGCCCCAGCATTTT CASSLGFNSNQPQHF
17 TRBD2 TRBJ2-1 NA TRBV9 TGTGCCAGCAGCCCCACCCGCCTGGCGGGAGGGCCCGGGGAGCAGTTCTTC CASSPTRLAGGPGEQFF
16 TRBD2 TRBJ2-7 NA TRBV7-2 TGTGCCAGCAGCTTACCTGAAGGGAGGGTTGGATACGAGCAGTACTTC CASSLPEGRVGYEQYF
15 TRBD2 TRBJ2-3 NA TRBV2 TGTGCCGCGCAAGGGGGGACTAGCGGGAGTGGCGTGCAGTATTTT CAAQGGTSGSGVQYF
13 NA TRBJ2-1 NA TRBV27 TGTGCCAGCAGATTACTTAGAGGGAATGAGCAGTTCTTC CASRLLRGNEQFF
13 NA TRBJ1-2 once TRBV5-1 TGCGCCAGTAGAGGACAGAATCGTAATGGCTACACCTTC CASRGQNRNGYTF
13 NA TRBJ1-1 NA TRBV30 TGTGCCTGGATCCACAGGGTGAACACTGAAGCTTTCTTT CAWIHRVNTEAFF
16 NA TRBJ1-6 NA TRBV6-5 TGTGCCAGCAGTTACTCGATGCTCCTTCGGGATTCACCCCTCCACTTT CASSYSMLLRDSPLHF
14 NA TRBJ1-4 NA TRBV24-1 TGTGCCACCAGTGTGGGGCAGGGGTCCGAAAAACTGTTTTTT CATSVGQGSEKLFF
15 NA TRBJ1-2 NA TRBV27 TGTGCCAGCAGTTTTACCAGATCGGGGAAGAGGGGCTACACCTTC CASSFTRSGKRGYTF